This is a list of T cell receptor beta chains from one sample in a study of cytomegalovirus exposure and HLA in healthy donors. Here immunoSEQ multiplex PCR was the method, and the copy in TCRdb shows in-frame clones only, minus some. Of roughly 100,000 clones listed, 13% to 15% were seen once; the top ten hold around 0.86%. Specimen: PBMCs. The receptors stem from a female donor in good health and CMV-seronegative. CDR3s include the opening cysteine and the closing phenylalanine or tryptophan. The D gene is left open where the match is weak. The size field is filled for only some rows; it gives once, few, many or a size class.

clone_size	v_call	d_call	j_call	cdr3_aa	cdr3_nt
.	TRBV7-2	TRBD2	TRBJ2-7	CASSPTSGGSYEQYF	TGTGCCAGCAGCCCAACTAGCGGGGGGTCCTACGAGCAGTACTTC
few	TRBV6-1	.	TRBJ1-4	CASSESRTVPALSFF	TGTGCCAGCAGTGAAAGTAGAACAGTACCGGCGTTGAGTTTTTTT
.	TRBV18	.	TRBJ2-2	CASSPQVIGLTGELFF	TGTGCCAGCTCACCGCAGGTTATTGGGCTAACCGGGGAGCTGTTTTTT
.	TRBV13	.	TRBJ2-7	CASSLGQNYEQYF	TGTGCCAGCAGCTTAGGACAGAATTACGAGCAGTACTTC
.	TRBV29-1	TRBD1	TRBJ1-2	CSAVPGQGHYGYTF	TGCAGCGCCGTACCGGGACAGGGGCACTATGGCTACACCTTC
few	TRBV30	.	TRBJ1-4	CAWTTQYNEKLFF	TGTGCCTGGACGACACAGTATAATGAAAAACTGTTTTTT
.	TRBV18	TRBD1	TRBJ2-5	CASSRIGQAYQETQYF	TGTGCCAGCTCACGCATTGGACAGGCGTACCAAGAGACCCAGTACTTC
.	TRBV7-7	.	TRBJ2-1	CASSSGRGNEQFF	TGTGCTAGCAGCTCCGGACGGGGCAATGAGCAGTTCTTC
few	TRBV9	TRBD2	TRBJ2-2	CASSAGLAGVVTGELFF	TGTGCCAGCAGCGCGGGACTAGCGGGAGTTGTCACCGGGGAGCTGTTTTTT
once	TRBV9	TRBD2	TRBJ2-3	CASSVGGGVADTQYF	TGTGCCAGCAGCGTAGGCGGGGGGGTAGCAGATACGCAGTATTTT
few	TRBV5-1	.	TRBJ1-3	CASSPPGTGNTIYF	TGCGCCAGCAGCCCGCCGGGGACTGGAAACACCATATATTTT
.	TRBV5-8	.	TRBJ1-2	CASSLEGFHYGYTF	TGTGCCAGCAGCTTGGAGGGGTTTCACTATGGCTACACCTTC
.	TRBV4-2	.	TRBJ2-7	CASSQVGGGGPSDEQYF	TGTGCCAGCAGCCAAGTTGGGGGAGGGGGTCCTTCTGACGAGCAGTACTTC
few	TRBV6-5	.	TRBJ2-3	CASSRTAYTDTQYF	TGTGCCAGCAGCCGGACAGCCTACACAGATACGCAGTATTTT
.	TRBV7-8	.	TRBJ1-5	CASSLDRWNQPQHF	TGTGCCAGCAGCTTAGACAGGTGGAATCAGCCCCAGCATTTT
.	TRBV28	.	TRBJ1-1	CAGTSAVMNTEAFF	TGTGCCGGGACATCGGCGGTGATGAACACTGAAGCTTTCTTT
few	TRBV2	TRBD1	TRBJ1-2	CASRETGFYGYTF	TGTGCCAGCAGAGAGACAGGGTTTTACGGCTACACCTTC
.	TRBV9	.	TRBJ2-1	CASSVGRAHMGNEQFF	TGTGCCAGCAGCGTCGGCAGGGCCCACATGGGGAATGAGCAGTTCTTC
.	TRBV5-1	.	TRBJ1-1	CASSLEIGGSTEAFF	TGCGCCAGCAGCTTGGAAATTGGGGGGAGCACTGAAGCTTTCTTT
.	TRBV4-2	TRBD2	TRBJ2-2	CASSQDMSGGAPTGELFF	TGTGCCAGCAGCCAAGACATGAGCGGGGGCGCGCCCACCGGGGAGCTGTTTTTT
few	TRBV27	.	TRBJ2-4	CASSPRGGAKNIQYF	TGTGCCAGCAGTCCTCGAGGTGGAGCCAAAAACATTCAGTACTTC
few	TRBV4-3	TRBD1	TRBJ1-1	CASSPRGQGDTEAFF	TGCGCCAGCAGCCCCCGGGGGCAGGGGGACACTGAAGCTTTCTTT
.	TRBV18	.	TRBJ1-5	CASSPGVWSQPQHF	TGTGCCAGCTCACCGGGTGTTTGGAGTCAGCCCCAGCATTTT
once	TRBV6-4	TRBD2	TRBJ2-4	CASSDSGRVIAKNIQYF	TGTGCCAGCAGTGATAGCGGGAGGGTGATTGCCAAAAACATTCAGTACTTC
.	TRBV5-1	TRBD2	TRBJ2-2	CASSKTSGPTGELFF	TGCGCCAGCAGCAAAACTAGCGGCCCTACCGGGGAGCTGTTTTTT
.	TRBV10-3	.	TRBJ1-5	CAISERGSNQPQHF	TGTGCCATCAGTGAAAGGGGGAGCAATCAGCCCCAGCATTTT
.	TRBV9	.	TRBJ1-1	CASSVGGGGTEAFF	TGTGCCAGCAGCGTAGGGGGAGGGGGGACTGAAGCTTTCTTT
few	TRBV25-1	.	TRBJ2-7	CASSGAGPPYEQYF	TGTGCCAGCAGTGGGGCAGGGCCCCCCTACGAGCAGTACTTC
.	TRBV30	.	TRBJ1-4	CAWDRASNEKLFF	TGTGCCTGGGACAGAGCAAGTAATGAAAAACTGTTTTTT
.	TRBV5-4	TRBD2	TRBJ2-1	CASSREGRGGRNEQFF	TGTGCCAGCAGCCGAGAGGGGCGGGGGGGCAGGAATGAGCAGTTCTTC
few	TRBV7-6	.	TRBJ2-1	CASSVGHSPPYNEQFF	TGTGCCAGCAGCGTCGGTCACTCCCCCCCCTACAATGAGCAGTTCTTC
few	TRBV7-7	TRBD1	TRBJ1-4	CASSRTGGSNEKLFF	TGTGCTAGCAGCCGGACAGGGGGGTCTAATGAAAAACTGTTTTTT
.	TRBV19	.	TRBJ1-5	CASSTLLGANQPQHF	TGTGCCAGTAGCACTCTTTTGGGGGCGAATCAGCCCCAGCATTTT
.	TRBV19	.	TRBJ1-2	CASTSLTGGRAYNYGYTF	TGTGCCAGTACCTCCCTTACGGGGGGCAGGGCCTACAACTATGGCTACACCTTC
.	TRBV7-2	.	TRBJ2-6	CASSLTQGVAGANVLTF	TGTGCCAGCAGCCTTACTCAAGGGGTAGCCGGGGCCAACGTCCTGACTTTC
.	TRBV14	.	TRBJ2-5	CASSHARDFQETQYF	TGTGCCAGCAGCCATGCCAGGGACTTCCAAGAGACCCAGTACTTC
.	TRBV7-2	.	TRBJ2-5	CASSLGQRQETQYF	TGTGCCAGCAGCTTAGGACAAAGACAAGAGACCCAGTACTTC
few	TRBV30	.	TRBJ1-1	CAWSTQTMNTEAFF	TGTGCCTGGAGTACCCAGACAATGAACACTGAAGCTTTCTTT
.	TRBV5-4	.	TRBJ1-1	CASSLSKNTEAFF	TGTGCCAGCAGCTTGTCCAAGAACACTGAAGCTTTCTTT
.	TRBV5-1	TRBD1	TRBJ2-3	CASSPGQAPDTQYF	TGCGCCAGCAGCCCGGGACAGGCCCCAGATACGCAGTATTTT
few	TRBV2	TRBD2	TRBJ2-7	CASSYGGGLGEQYF	TGTGCCAGCAGCTACGGCGGGGGGCTCGGCGAGCAGTACTTC
.	TRBV4-2	TRBD2	TRBJ2-5	CASSPTGLEVQETQYF	TGTGCCAGCAGCCCAACCGGACTAGAGGTCCAAGAGACCCAGTACTTC
.	TRBV2	.	TRBJ2-1	CASKELGNEQFF	TGTGCCAGCAAGGAGCTTGGCAATGAGCAGTTCTTC
.	TRBV27	.	TRBJ1-5	CASSLVAGNHQPQHF	TGTGCCAGCAGTTTAGTAGCAGGGAATCATCAGCCCCAGCATTTT
.	TRBV2	.	TRBJ2-7	CASSLSGEQYF	TGTGCCAGCAGTCTCAGCGGCGAGCAGTACTTC
few	TRBV30	TRBD1	TRBJ1-1	CAWRAFAGQGLEAFF	TGTGCCTGGAGAGCTTTTGCGGGACAGGGGCTTGAAGCTTTCTTT
.	TRBV5-3	TRBD2	TRBJ2-7	CARSLGLAGGPEDEQYF	TGTGCCAGAAGCTTGGGTCTAGCGGGGGGGCCGGAAGACGAGCAGTACTTC
few	TRBV7-9	.	TRBJ2-7	CASSFGPYDEQYF	TGTGCCAGCAGCTTTGGCCCATACGACGAGCAGTACTTC
few	TRBV15	TRBD2	TRBJ2-1	CATSMLTSTFLF	TGTGCCACCAGCATGTTGACTAGCACCTTCCTCTTC
few	TRBV7-2	.	TRBJ1-5	CASSSGIVNQPQHF	TGTGCCAGCAGCTCCGGGATCGTCAATCAGCCCCAGCATTTT
few	TRBV4-2	.	TRBJ2-3	CASSQEPGVVTDTPYF	TGTGCCAGCAGCCAAGAACCGGGAGTCGTCACAGATACGCCGTATTTT
few	TRBV15	.	TRBJ2-7	CATSRASGEQYF	TGTGCCACCAGCAGAGCCTCGGGCGAGCAGTACTTC
.	TRBV18	.	TRBJ1-6	CASSPAGINNSPLHF	TGTGCCAGCTCACCGGCCGGGATTAACAATTCACCCCTCCACTTT
few	TRBV12-5	.	TRBJ2-3	CASSRGGPGGDTQYF	TGTGCCTCGTCCCGCGGGGGCCCCGGAGGGGATACGCAGTATTTT
few	TRBV9	.	TRBJ2-2	CASSVFRANTGELFF	TGTGCCAGCAGCGTATTTCGAGCGAACACCGGGGAGCTGTTTTTT
few	TRBV10-3	.	TRBJ2-3	CAISELMGGFTDTQYF	TGTGCCATCAGTGAGTTGATGGGGGGTTTCACAGATACGCAGTATTTT
few	TRBV6-6	.	TRBJ2-5	CASCSNQKETQYF	TGTGCCAGCTGTTCCAATCAGAAAGAGACCCAGTACTTC
.	TRBV28	.	TRBJ2-7	CASSTGLTYEQYF	TGTGCCAGCAGTACGGGACTGACCTACGAGCAGTACTTC